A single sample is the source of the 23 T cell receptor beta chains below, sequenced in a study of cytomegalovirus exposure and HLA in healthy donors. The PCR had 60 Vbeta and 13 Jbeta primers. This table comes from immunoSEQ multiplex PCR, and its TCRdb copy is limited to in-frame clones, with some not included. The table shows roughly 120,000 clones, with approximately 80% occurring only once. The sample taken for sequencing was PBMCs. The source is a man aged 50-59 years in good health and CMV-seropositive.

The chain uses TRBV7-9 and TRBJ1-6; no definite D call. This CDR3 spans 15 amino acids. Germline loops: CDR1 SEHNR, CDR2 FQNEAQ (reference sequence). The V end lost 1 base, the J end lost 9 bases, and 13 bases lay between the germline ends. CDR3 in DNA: TGTGCCAGCAGCTTAGGAGGTAGAAGAGGTTCACCCCTCCACTTT. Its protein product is CASSLGGRRGSPLHF.

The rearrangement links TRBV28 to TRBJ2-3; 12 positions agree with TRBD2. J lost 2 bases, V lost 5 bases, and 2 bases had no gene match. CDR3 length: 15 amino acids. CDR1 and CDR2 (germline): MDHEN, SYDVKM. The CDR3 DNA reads TGTGCCAGCAGTCCTAGCGGGGGGGTCACAGATACGCAGTATTTT. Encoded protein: CASSPSGGVTDTQYF.

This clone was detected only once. CDR3 sequence (DNA): TGTGCCAGCAGCTTGGGACTGGAATCCACAGATACGCAGTATTTT. Amino acid sequence: CASSLGLESTDTQYF. The chain is built from TRBV7-9 and TRBJ2-3, with TRBD2 as a possible D gene (6 bases). The CDR3 length is 15 residues. V gave up 3 bases and J gave up 2 bases, with 12 bases separating them. Germline CDR1 reads SEHNR; CDR2 reads FQNEAQ (reference sequence).

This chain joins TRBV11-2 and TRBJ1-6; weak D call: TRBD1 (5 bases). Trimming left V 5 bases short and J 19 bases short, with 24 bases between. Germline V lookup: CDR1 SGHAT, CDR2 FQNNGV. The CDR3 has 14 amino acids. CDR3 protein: CASSLSWQGSRPHF. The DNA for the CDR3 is TGTGCCAGCAGCCTTTCCTGGCAGGGTTCCCGACCGCACTTT.

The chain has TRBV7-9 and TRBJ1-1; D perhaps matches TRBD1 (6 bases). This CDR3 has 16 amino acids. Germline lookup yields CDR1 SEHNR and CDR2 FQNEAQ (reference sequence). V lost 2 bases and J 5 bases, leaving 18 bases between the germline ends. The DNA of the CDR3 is TGTGCCAGCAGCTTACGGCAGGGGAGGGAGGGAACTGAAGCTTTCTTT. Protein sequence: CASSLRQGREGTEAFF. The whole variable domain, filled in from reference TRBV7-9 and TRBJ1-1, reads DTGVSQNPRHKITKRGQNVTFRCDPISEHNRLYWYRQTLGQGPEFLTYFQNEAQLEKSRLLSDRFSAERPKGSFSTLEIQRTEQGDSAMYLCASSLRQGREGTEAFFGQGTRLTVV.

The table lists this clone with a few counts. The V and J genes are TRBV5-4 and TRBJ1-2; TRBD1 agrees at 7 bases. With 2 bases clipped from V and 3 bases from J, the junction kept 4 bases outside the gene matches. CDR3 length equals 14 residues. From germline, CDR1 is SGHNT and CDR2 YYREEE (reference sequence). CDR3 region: CASSLVGTDYGYTF. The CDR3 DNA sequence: TGTGCCAGCAGCTTAGTCGGGACAGACTATGGCTACACCTTC.

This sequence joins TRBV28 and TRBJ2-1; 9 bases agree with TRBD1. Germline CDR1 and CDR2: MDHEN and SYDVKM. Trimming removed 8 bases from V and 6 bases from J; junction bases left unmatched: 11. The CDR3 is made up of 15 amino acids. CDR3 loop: CASRVSGTGLNEQFF. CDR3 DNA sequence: TGTGCCAGCCGCGTCTCCGGGACAGGGCTCAATGAGCAGTTCTTC.

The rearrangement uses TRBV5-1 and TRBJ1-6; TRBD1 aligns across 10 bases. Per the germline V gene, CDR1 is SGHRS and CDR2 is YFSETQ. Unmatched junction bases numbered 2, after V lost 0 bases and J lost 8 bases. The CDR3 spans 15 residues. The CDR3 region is CASSLGDRGDSPLHF. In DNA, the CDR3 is TGCGCCAGCAGCTTGGGGGACAGGGGCGATTCACCCCTCCACTTT.

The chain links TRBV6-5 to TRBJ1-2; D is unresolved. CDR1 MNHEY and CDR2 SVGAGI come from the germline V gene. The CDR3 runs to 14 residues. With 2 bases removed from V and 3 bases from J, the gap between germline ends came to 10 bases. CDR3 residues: CASSYGRRDYGYTF. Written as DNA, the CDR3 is TGTGCCAGCAGTTACGGGCGGAGGGACTATGGCTACACCTTC.

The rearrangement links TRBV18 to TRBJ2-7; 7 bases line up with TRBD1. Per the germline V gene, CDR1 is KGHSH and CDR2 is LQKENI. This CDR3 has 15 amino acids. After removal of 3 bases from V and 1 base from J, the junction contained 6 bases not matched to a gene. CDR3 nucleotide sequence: TGTGCCAGCTCACCTCCTACGGACAGGTCCTACGAGCAGTACTTC. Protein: CASSPPTDRSYEQYF.

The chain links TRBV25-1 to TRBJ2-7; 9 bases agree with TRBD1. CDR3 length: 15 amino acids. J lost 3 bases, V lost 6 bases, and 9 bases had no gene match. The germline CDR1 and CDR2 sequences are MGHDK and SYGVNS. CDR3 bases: TGTGCCAGCAGCCCACCGGGACAGGGATTCTACGAGCAGTACTTC. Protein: CASSPPGQGFYEQYF.

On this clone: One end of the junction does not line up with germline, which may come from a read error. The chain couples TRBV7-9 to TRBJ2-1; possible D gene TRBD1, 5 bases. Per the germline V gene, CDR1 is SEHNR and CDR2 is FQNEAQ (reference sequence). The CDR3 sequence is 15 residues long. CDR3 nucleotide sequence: TGTTCCAGCAGCACAAGGGGAAGCTCCTACAATGAGCAGTTCTTC. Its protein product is CSSSTRGSSYNEQFF.

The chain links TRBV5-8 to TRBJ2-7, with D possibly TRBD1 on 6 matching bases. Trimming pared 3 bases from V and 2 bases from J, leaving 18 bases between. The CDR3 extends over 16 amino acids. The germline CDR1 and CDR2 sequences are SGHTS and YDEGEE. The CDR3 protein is CASSWDLQGPAYEQYF. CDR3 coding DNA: TGTGCCAGCAGCTGGGATTTACAGGGTCCTGCCTACGAGCAGTACTTC.

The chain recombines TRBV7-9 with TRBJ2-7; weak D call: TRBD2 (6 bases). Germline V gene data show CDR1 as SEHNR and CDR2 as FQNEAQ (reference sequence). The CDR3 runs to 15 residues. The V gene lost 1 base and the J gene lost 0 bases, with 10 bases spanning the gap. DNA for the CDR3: TGTGCCAGCAGCTTAGTTTCCGGGGGCTCCTACGAGCAGTACTTC. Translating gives CASSLVSGGSYEQYF.

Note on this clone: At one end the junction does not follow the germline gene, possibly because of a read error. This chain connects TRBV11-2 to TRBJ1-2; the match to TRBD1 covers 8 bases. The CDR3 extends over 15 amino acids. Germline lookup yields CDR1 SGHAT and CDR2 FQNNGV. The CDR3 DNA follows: TGTGCCAGCAGCTACTCTAGGGGACAGGCCGTAACGATCCACTTC. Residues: CASSYSRGQAVTIHF.

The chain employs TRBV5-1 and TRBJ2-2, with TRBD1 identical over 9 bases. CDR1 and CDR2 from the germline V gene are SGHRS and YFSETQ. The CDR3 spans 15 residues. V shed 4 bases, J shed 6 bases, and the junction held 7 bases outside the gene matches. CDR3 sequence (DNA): TGCGCCAGCAGCAGGGGACAGGGTTCTGCCGGGGAGCTGTTTTTT. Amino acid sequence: CASSRGQGSAGELFF.

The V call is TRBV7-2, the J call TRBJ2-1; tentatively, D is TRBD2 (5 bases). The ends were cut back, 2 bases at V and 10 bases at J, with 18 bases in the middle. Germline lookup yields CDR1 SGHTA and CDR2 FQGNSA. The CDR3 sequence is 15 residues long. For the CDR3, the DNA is TGTGCCAGCAGCTTATCGTTAGCGCGTCGTGAAGAGCAGTTCTTC. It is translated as CASSLSLARREEQFF.

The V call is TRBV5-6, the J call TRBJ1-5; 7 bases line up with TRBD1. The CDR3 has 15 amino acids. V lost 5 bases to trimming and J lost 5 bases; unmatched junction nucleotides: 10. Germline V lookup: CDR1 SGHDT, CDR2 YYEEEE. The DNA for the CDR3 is TGTGCCAGCAGGTCTATCCGGGACAGACATCAGCCCCAGCATTTT. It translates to CASRSIRDRHQPQHF.

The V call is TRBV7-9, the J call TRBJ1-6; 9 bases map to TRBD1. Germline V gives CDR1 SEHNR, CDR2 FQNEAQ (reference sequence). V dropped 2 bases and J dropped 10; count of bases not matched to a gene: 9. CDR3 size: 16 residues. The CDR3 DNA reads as TGTGCCAGCAGCTTACTTAGACAGGGGGACGGGTCACCCCTCCACTTT. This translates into CASSLLRQGDGSPLHF. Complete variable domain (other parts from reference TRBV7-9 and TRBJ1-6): DTGVSQNPRHKITKRGQNVTFRCDPISEHNRLYWYRQTLGQGPEFLTYFQNEAQLEKSRLLSDRFSAERPKGSFSTLEIQRTEQGDSAMYLCASSLLRQGDGSPLHFGNGTRLTVT.

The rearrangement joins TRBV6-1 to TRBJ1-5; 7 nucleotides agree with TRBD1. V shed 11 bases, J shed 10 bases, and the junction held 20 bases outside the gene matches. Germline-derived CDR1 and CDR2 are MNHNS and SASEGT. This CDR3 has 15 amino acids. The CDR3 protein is CASPEGQLLTQPQHF. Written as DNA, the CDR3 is TGTGCCTCCCCAGAGGGACAGCTCCTTACCCAACCCCAGCATTTT.

The chain's CDR3 is CASSRLLRADTQYF. Written as DNA, the CDR3 is TGCGCCAGCAGTAGGCTTTTGAGGGCAGATACGCAGTATTTT. The chain employs TRBV10-1 and TRBJ2-3; the D gene is possibly TRBD2 (5 bases). With 5 bases removed from V and 4 bases from J, the gap between germline ends came to 13 bases. Germline V gives CDR1 WNHNN, CDR2 SYGVQD (reference sequence). This CDR3 is 14 amino acids long.

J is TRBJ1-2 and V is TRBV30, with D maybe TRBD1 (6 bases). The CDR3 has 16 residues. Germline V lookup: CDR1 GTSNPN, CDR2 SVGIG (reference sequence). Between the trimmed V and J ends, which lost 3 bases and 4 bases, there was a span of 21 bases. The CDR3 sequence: CAWRPLDSVGGYGYTF. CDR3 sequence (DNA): TGTGCCTGGAGACCCCTTGACTCGGTAGGGGGCTATGGCTACACCTTC. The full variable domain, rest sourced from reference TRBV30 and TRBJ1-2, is SQTIHQWPATLVQPVGSPLSLECTVEGTSNPNLYWYRQAAGRGLQLLFYSVGIGQISSEVPQNLSASRPQDRQFILSSKKLLLSDSGFYLCAWRPLDSVGGYGYTFGSGTRLTVV.

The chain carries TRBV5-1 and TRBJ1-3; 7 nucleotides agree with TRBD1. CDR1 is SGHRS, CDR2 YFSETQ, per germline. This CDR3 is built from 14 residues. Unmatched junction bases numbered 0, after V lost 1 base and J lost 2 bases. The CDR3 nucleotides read TGCGCCAGCAGCTTGCAGGGGGCTGGAAACACCATATATTTT. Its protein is CASSLQGAGNTIYF.